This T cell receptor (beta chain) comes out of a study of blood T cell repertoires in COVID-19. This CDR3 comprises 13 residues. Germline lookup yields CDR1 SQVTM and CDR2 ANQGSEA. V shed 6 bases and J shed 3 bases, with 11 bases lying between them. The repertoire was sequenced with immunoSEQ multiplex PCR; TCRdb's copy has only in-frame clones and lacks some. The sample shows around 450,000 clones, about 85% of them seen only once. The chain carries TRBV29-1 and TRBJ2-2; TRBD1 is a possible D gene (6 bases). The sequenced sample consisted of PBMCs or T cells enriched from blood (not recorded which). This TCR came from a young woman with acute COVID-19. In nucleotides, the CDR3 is TGCAGCGTCTTCGACAGGTACACCGGGGAGCTGTTTTTT. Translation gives CSVFDRYTGELFF.